The next 14 T cell receptor beta chains were all read from a single sample in a study of blood T cell repertoires in COVID-19. The table came from immunoSEQ multiplex PCR; TCRdb's copy has only in-frame clones and leaves some out. The sample includes about 59,000 clones, 81% seen only once; the top ten take approximately 30%. Specimen: peripheral blood. The receptor set was obtained from an elderly woman with active or convalescent COVID-19.

The J gene is TRBJ2-1, the V gene TRBV5-4, with 8 positions matching TRBD2. CDR1 and CDR2 from the germline V gene are SGHNT and YYREEE (reference sequence). Trimming took 1 base from V and 6 from J; bases not matched to a gene: 0. This CDR3 spans 13 amino acids. The CDR3 DNA sequence: TGTGCCAGCAGCTTGAGCGGGGGCAATGAGCAGTTCTTC. Translation gives CASSLSGGNEQFF. Drawing the rest from reference TRBV5-4 and TRBJ2-1, the complete variable domain is ETGVTQSPTHLIKTRGQQVTLRCSSQSGHNTVSWYQQALGQGPQFIFQYYREEENGRGNFPPRFSGLQFPNYSSELNVNALELDDSALYLCASSLSGGNEQFFGPGTRLTVL.

This chain links TRBV14 with TRBJ2-3, with TRBD1 identical over 7 bases. The germline V gene has CDR1 SGHDN and CDR2 FVKESK. The V segment lost 1 base and the J segment 2 bases; nucleotides outside the gene matches: 9. The CDR3 loop spans 17 amino acids. The CDR3 loop is CASSQGPGQLPTDTQYF. The CDR3 DNA follows: TGTGCCAGCAGCCAAGGGCCGGGACAGTTACCCACAGATACGCAGTATTTT.

This chain connects TRBV6-6 to TRBJ1-4; possible D gene TRBD1, 5 bases. The CDR3 covers 15 residues. V shed 10 bases and J shed 8 bases, with 23 bases lying between them. Germline V gives CDR1 MNHNY, CDR2 SVGAGI (reference sequence). The CDR3 DNA reads TGTGCCACAAAACCTTCAGCCGGCGCAGGGGAAAAACTGTTTTTT. Translated, it gives CATKPSAGAGEKLFF.

The genes are TRBV5-1 and TRBJ1-2, with TRBD1 matching over 8 bases. The CDR3 is 13 residues long. Losses at the gene ends were 4 bases for V and 6 bases for J; bases not matched to a gene: 5. CDR1 and CDR2 (germline): SGHRS, YFSETQ. The CDR3 protein is CASSPDRADGYTF. The CDR3 DNA follows: TGCGCCAGCAGCCCGGACAGGGCTGATGGCTACACCTTC.

In its sample, this clone was seen a few times. The V and J genes are TRBV6-5 and TRBJ1-3; 7 bases are a match to TRBD1. This CDR3 is built from 13 residues. With V trimmed by 6 bases and J by 9 bases, 8 bases remained unmatched. CDR1 is MNHEY and CDR2 is SVGAGI in the germline V gene. The CDR3 loop reads CASSLQGSGTIYF. The CDR3 nucleotides are TGTGCCAGCAGCTTACAGGGGAGCGGCACCATATATTTT.

The sample holds one count of this clone. This rearrangement joins TRBV6-5 to TRBJ2-5; D call uncertain. V lost 2 bases and J 4 bases, leaving 5 bases between the germline ends. CDR3 size: 12 residues. In germline, CDR1 is MNHEY, CDR2 SVGAGI. The chain's CDR3 is CASSYPRETQYF. The CDR3 DNA sequence: TGTGCCAGCAGTTACCCCCGAGAGACCCAGTACTTC.

This chain connects TRBV3-1 (or the pseudogene TRBV3-2) to TRBJ2-1; a possible D gene is TRBD1 (5 bases). The CDR3 has 15 amino acids. Germline loops: CDR1 LGHDT, CDR2 YNNKEL (reference sequence). Between the trimmed V and J ends, which lost 4 bases and 4 bases, there was a span of 14 bases. The CDR3 DNA reads as TGTGCCAGCAGCCCTACCCCACAGGATTACAATGAGCAGTTCTTC. It codes for CASSPTPQDYNEQFF.

In this sample, this clone turned up once. The V and J genes are TRBV18 and TRBJ2-2, with D possibly being TRBD2 (6 bases). This CDR3 has 16 amino acids. Germline V CDR1 and CDR2: KGHSH, LQKENI. With 3 bases removed from V and 6 bases from J, the gap between germline ends came to 17 bases. CDR3 amino acids: CASSPRGGAGSGELFF. CDR3 coding DNA: TGTGCCAGCTCACCTCGTGGAGGGGCAGGGTCCGGGGAGCTGTTTTTT.

This rearrangement joins TRBV6-5 to TRBJ1-4, with 10 bases fitting TRBD1. The J segment lost 16 bases and the V segment lost 6 bases, leaving 14 bases of the junction unmatched. In germline, CDR1 is MNHEY, CDR2 SVGAGI. The CDR3 is 14 amino acids. Written as DNA, the CDR3 is TGTGCCAGCAGACCCAACGCTTGGACAGGGGGTACGTTTTTT. Translated: CASRPNAWTGGTFF.

The genes are TRBV11-2 and TRBJ2-3; D unresolved. The germline V gene has CDR1 SGHAT and CDR2 FQNNGV. V was cut by 5 bases and J by 0 bases, with 9 bases left in between. The CDR3 length is 14 residues. As DNA, the CDR3 is TGTGCCAGCAGCCGAAGAGCAAGCACAGATACGCAGTATTTT. Translated, it gives CASSRRASTDTQYF.

The rearrangement joins TRBV5-6 to TRBJ1-1; D perhaps matches TRBD1 (6 bases). The CDR3 consists of 13 residues. Germline-derived CDR1 and CDR2 are SGHDT and YYEEEE. Trimming stripped 4 bases from V and 5 bases from J, with 12 bases between. CDR3 sequence reads: CASSLGHVTEAFF. Written as DNA, the CDR3 is TGTGCCAGCAGCCTGGGACACGTAACTGAAGCTTTCTTT.

As DNA, the CDR3 is TGCGCCAGCAGCCAAAGGTGGACTAGCGGGGGGAATGAGCAGTTCTTC. This sequence encodes CASSQRWTSGGNEQFF. The chain combines TRBV4-3 with TRBJ2-1; 14 bases line up with TRBD2. With 2 bases clipped from V and 7 bases from J, the junction kept 4 bases outside the gene matches. The V gene's germline CDR1 is LGHNA and CDR2 YSLEER. There are 16 residues in the CDR3.

The chain couples TRBV4-2 to TRBJ1-1; 7 bases agree with TRBD1. The V segment lost 2 bases and the J segment 5 bases; nucleotides outside the gene matches: 2. The CDR3 has 13 amino acids. CDR1 is LGHNA, CDR2 YNFKEQ, per germline. DNA of the CDR3: TGTGCCAGCAGCCAATTACAGGGGACTGAAGCTTTCTTT. Translation gives CASSQLQGTEAFF.

The chain couples TRBV6-5 to TRBJ2-1; 8 bases align to TRBD1. This CDR3 region has 12 residues. Germline assignment: CDR1 MNHEY and CDR2 SVGAGI. Trimming at V came to 6 bases and at J to 7 bases, leaving 2 bases not matched to a gene. In DNA form, the CDR3 reads TGTGCCAGCAGGCAGGGGGCTAATGAGCAGTTCTTC. As protein: CASRQGANEQFF.